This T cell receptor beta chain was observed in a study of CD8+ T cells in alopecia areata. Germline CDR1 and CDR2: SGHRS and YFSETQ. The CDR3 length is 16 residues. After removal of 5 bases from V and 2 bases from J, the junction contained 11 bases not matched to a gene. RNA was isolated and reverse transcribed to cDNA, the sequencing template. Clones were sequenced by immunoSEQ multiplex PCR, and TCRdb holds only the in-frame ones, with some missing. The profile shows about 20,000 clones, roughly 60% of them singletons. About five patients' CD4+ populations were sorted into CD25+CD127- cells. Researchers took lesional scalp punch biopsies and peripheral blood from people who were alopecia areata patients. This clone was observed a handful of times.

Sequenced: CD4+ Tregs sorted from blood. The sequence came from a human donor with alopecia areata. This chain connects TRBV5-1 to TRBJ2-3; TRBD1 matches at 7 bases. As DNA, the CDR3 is TGCGCCAGCAGACAACAGGGGCGGCGAAACACAGATACGCAGTATTTT. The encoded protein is CASRQQGRRNTDTQYF.